The 11 T cell receptor beta chains presented below share a single source sample, sequenced in a study of blood T cell repertoires in COVID-19. Method: immunoSEQ multiplex PCR; TCRdb's copy keeps in-frame clones and lacks some. The table lists 200,000 to 250,000 clones, about 85% of them singletons. Source material: peripheral blood. These receptors all stem from a woman under 30 who had recovered from COVID-19.

The sample holds a few counts of this clone. The chain links TRBV4-3 to TRBJ2-7; 9 bases are shared with TRBD1. Germline CDR1 and CDR2: LGHNA and YSLEER. CDR3 size: 15 residues. V gave up 1 base and J gave up 0 bases; unmatched junction bases: 1. The CDR3 reads CASSQGTGVSYEQYF. CDR3 sequence (DNA): TGCGCCAGCAGCCAAGGGACAGGGGTCTCCTACGAGCAGTACTTC.

The rearrangement links TRBV29-1 to TRBJ2-1; 15 bases align to TRBD2. The CDR3 length is 15 residues. After removal of 5 bases from V and 4 bases from J, the junction contained 3 bases not matched to a gene. CDR1 is SQVTM and CDR2 is ANQGSEA in the germline V gene. The DNA for the CDR3 is TGCAGCGTTTGGACTAGCGGGAGGGATTACAATGAGCAGTTCTTC. It specifies CSVWTSGRDYNEQFF.

This clone has only a few counts. The V call is TRBV7-3, the J call TRBJ1-5; a weak D match, TRBD1 (5 bases). CDR3 length equals 13 residues. Per the germline V gene, CDR1 is SGHTA and CDR2 is FQGTGA. V was shortened by 5 bases and J by 3 bases, with 8 bases between the two germline ends. The CDR3, as DNA: TGTGCCAGCAGCCTGGGGCTCAATCAGCCCCAGCATTTT. As protein: CASSLGLNQPQHF.

This chain connects TRBV19 to TRBJ1-1, with a tentative D call TRBD1 (6 bases). Germline values: CDR1 LNHDA, CDR2 SQIVND (reference sequence). The V end was cut by 6 bases, the J end by 8 bases, with 16 bases between. The CDR3 covers 13 residues. In DNA form, the CDR3 reads TGTGCCAGTAGCCCAAACAAGGGGGGGGAAGCTTTCTTT. This codes for CASSPNKGGEAFF. The full variable domain, with the rest looked up from reference TRBV19 and TRBJ1-1, is DGGITQSPKYLFRKEGQNVTLSCEQNLNHDAMYWYRQDPGQGLRLIYYSQIVNDFQKGDIAEGYSVSREKKESFPLTVTSAQKNPTAFYLCASSPNKGGEAFFGQGTRLTVV.

The chain employs TRBV15 and TRBJ1-5; D is unclear. Germline loops: CDR1 LNHNV, CDR2 YYDKDF (reference sequence). The V and J ends lost 6 bases and 7 bases respectively, with 16 bases between them. The CDR3 is made up of 14 amino acids. CDR3 protein: CATSRGPEQQPQHF. DNA for the CDR3: TGTGCCACCAGTCGAGGCCCCGAGCAGCAGCCCCAGCATTTT.

V and J are TRBV4-2 and TRBJ2-5; tentatively, D is TRBD2 (5 bases). The DNA end lines up better with TRBJ2-7; the J call may be wrong. The CDR3 consists of 15 residues. Germline loops: CDR1 LGHNA, CDR2 YNFKEQ. The CDR3 loop reads CASSQAPSSSYEQYF. CDR3 DNA sequence: TGTGCCAGCAGCCAAGCCCCTAGCTCTTCCTACGAGCAGTACTTC.

The chain has TRBV10-2 and TRBJ1-5; perhaps TRBD1 as D (6 bases). The CDR3 consists of 17 residues. The V and J ends lost 0 bases and 3 bases respectively, with 15 bases between them. The germline V gene has CDR1 WSHSY and CDR2 SAAADI. For the CDR3, the DNA is TGCGCCAGCAGTGAGTCGAAGGGGGTCGTGCACAATCAGCCCCAGCATTTT. Its protein is CASSESKGVVHNQPQHF.

The chain uses TRBV20-1 and TRBJ2-1; D is possibly TRBD1 (5 bases). This CDR3 spans 11 amino acids. V was pared by 0 bases and J by 15 bases, with 12 bases between. Germline V gene sequence: CDR1 DFQATT, CDR2 SNEGSKA (reference sequence). This CDR3 reads CSARDQAQGFF. The CDR3 DNA reads as TGCAGTGCTAGAGATCAAGCGCAGGGGTTCTTC.

V is TRBV12-2 and J is TRBJ2-3; whether TRBD2, the table's D call, matches the DNA was not checked. TRBV12-2 is labeled a pseudogene. This CDR3 has 17 amino acids. CDR3 sequence: CASRLLVASRPPDTQYF. CDR3 nucleotide sequence: TGTGCAAGTCGCTTACTAGTAGCGTCGAGACCACCAGATACGCAGTATTTT.

The CDR3 sequence is CASSSGTGGFYNEQFF. CDR3 nucleotides: TGTGCCAGCAGTTCAGGGACAGGGGGGTTCTACAATGAGCAGTTCTTC. The chain recombines TRBV6-5 with TRBJ2-1; 11 bases are a match to TRBD1. J lost 3 bases, V lost 4 bases, and 5 bases had no gene match. The CDR3 is 16 amino acids. CDR1 is MNHEY and CDR2 is SVGAGI in the germline V gene.

The V and J genes are TRBV14 and TRBJ1-3; 8 positions agree with TRBD1. Germline V lookup: CDR1 SGHDN, CDR2 FVKESK. The CDR3 covers 15 residues. V lost 7 bases and J lost 0; bases outside the gene matches: 5. The CDR3 region is CASTRQGISGNTIYF. In nucleotides, the CDR3 is TGTGCCAGCACCCGACAGGGGATCTCTGGAAACACCATATATTTT.